This TCR beta chain was observed in a study of OX40 agonist ivuxolimab in advanced cancers. Across the whole study: Three patients showed partial responses: one hepatocellular carcinoma and two cutaneous melanoma cases.

The repertoire was sequenced with immunoSEQ multiplex PCR; TCRdb's copy has only in-frame clones and lacks some. The repertoire includes some 51,000 clones, around 88% of them detected once, and about an eighth sits in the top ten. As concerns this clone: The antigen is undetermined.

The study's findings and limits: Expansion of clones was among the lowest in partial responders at 0.1-3.0 mg/kg. Dose levels from 0.1 to 3.0 mg/kg saw CD4+ and CD8+ blood T cells expand clonally by week 6.

Germline loops: CDR1 SGHVS, CDR2 FNYEAQ. Trimming removed 2 bases from V and 7 bases from J, with 8 bases in between. The CDR3 contains 13 residues. Source: CD4+ or CD8+ T cells sorted from blood, taken in a trial of the OX40 agonist ivuxolimab. The chain couples TRBV7-6 to TRBJ1-4; the D gene is possibly TRBD1 (5 bases). The receptor comes from an adult with an advanced solid tumor such as melanoma, head and neck, liver or kidney cancer. CDR3 amino acids: CASSLWGVEKLFF. CDR3 DNA: TGTGCCAGCAGCTTATGGGGGGTTGAAAAACTGTTTTTT.